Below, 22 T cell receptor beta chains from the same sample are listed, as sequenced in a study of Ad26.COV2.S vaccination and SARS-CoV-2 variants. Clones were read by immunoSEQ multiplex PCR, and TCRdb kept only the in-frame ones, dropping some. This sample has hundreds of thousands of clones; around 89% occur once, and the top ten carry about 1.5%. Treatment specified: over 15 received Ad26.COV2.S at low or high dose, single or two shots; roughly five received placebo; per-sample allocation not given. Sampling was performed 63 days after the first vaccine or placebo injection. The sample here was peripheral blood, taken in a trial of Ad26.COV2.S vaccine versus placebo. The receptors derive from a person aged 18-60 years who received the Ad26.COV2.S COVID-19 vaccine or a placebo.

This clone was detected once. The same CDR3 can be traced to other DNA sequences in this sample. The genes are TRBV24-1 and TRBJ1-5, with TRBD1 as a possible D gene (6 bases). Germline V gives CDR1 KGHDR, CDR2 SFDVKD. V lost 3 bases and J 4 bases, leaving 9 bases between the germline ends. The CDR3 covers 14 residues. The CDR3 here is CATSDPQGNQPQHF. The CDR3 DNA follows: TGTGCCACCAGTGATCCACAGGGTAATCAGCCCCAGCATTTT.

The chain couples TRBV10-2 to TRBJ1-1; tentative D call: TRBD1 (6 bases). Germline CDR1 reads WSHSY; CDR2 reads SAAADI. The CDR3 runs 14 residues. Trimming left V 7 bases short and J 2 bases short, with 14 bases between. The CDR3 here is CASTTTGGNTEAFF. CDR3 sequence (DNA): TGCGCCAGCACAACGACAGGAGGAAACACTGAAGCTTTCTTT.

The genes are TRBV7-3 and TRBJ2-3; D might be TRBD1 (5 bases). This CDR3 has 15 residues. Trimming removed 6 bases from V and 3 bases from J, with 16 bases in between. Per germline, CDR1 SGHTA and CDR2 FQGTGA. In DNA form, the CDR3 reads TGTGCCAGCAGGGCCTCGGGCAGGGAAACAGATACGCAGTATTTT. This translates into CASRASGRETDTQYF.

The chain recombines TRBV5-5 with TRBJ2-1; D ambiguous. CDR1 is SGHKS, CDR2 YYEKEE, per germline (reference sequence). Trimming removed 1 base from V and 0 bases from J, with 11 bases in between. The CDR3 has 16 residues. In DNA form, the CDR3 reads TGTGCCAGCAGCTTGTTCGGCCTAAGCTCCTACAATGAGCAGTTCTTC. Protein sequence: CASSLFGLSSYNEQFF.

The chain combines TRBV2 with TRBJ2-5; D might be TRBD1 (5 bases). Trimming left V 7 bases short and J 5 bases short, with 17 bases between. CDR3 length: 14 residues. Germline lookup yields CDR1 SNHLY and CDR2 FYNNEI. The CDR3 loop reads CASNQGLVSETQYF. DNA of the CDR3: TGTGCCAGCAACCAGGGCCTAGTCTCGGAGACCCAGTACTTC.

CDR3 DNA: TGTGCCAGCAGCTTAGCGAACAAGGCCTACGAGCAGTACTTC. This gives the protein CASSLANKAYEQYF. The chain recombines TRBV11-1 with TRBJ2-7; unclear D gene. V was clipped by 0 bases and J by 2 bases, with 8 bases between them. This CDR3 contains 14 residues. CDR1 is SGHAT, CDR2 FQDESV, per germline (reference sequence). Full variable domain (remainder filled in from reference TRBV11-1 and TRBJ2-7): EAEVAQSPRYKITEKSQAVAFWCDPISGHATLYWYRQILGQGPELLVQFQDESVVDDSQLPKDRFSAERLKGVDSTLKIQPAELGDSAMYLCASSLANKAYEQYFGPGTRLTVT.

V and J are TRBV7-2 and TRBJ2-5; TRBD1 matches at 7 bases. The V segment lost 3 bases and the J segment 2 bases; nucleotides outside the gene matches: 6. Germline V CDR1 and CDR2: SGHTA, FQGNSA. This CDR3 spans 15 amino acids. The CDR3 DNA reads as TGTGCCAGCAGCTTGAGAGGGGGCGAGCAAGAGACCCAGTACTTC. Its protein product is CASSLRGGEQETQYF.

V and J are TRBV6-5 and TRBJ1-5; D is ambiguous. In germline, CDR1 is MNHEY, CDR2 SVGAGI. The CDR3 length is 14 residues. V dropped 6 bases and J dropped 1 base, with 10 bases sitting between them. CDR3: CASRNVGSNQPQHF. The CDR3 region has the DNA TGTGCCAGCAGGAACGTAGGGAGCAATCAGCCCCAGCATTTT.

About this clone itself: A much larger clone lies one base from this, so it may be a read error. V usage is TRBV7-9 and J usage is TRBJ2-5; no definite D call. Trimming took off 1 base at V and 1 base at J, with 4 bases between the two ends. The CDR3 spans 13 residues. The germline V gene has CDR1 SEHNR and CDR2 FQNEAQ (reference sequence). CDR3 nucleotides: TGTGCCAGCAGCTTAGTTATCCAAGAGACCCAGTACTTC. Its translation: CASSLVIQETQYF.

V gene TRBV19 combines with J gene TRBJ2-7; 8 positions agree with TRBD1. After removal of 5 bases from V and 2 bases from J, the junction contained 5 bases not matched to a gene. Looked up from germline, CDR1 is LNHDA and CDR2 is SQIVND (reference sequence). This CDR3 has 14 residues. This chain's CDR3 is CASSLGTGTYEQYF. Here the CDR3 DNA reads TGTGCCAGTAGTCTCGGGACAGGAACCTACGAGCAGTACTTC. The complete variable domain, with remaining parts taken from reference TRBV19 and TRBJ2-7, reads DGGITQSPKYLFRKEGQNVTLSCEQNLNHDAMYWYRQDPGQGLRLIYYSQIVNDFQKGDIAEGYSVSREKKESFPLTVTSAQKNPTAFYLCASSLGTGTYEQYFGPGTRLTVT.

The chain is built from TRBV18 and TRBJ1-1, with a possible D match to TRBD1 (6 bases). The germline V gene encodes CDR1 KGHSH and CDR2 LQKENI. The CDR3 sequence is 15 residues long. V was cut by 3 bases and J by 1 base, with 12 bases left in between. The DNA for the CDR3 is TGTGCCAGCTCACCCCGACAGGAAGCGAACACTGAAGCTTTCTTT. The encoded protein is CASSPRQEANTEAFF.

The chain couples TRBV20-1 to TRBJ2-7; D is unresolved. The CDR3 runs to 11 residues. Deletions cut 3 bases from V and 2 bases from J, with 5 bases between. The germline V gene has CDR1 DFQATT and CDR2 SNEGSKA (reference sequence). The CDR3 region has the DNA TGCAGTGCTAGGCCGGCCTACGAGCAGTACTTC. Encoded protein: CSARPAYEQYF.

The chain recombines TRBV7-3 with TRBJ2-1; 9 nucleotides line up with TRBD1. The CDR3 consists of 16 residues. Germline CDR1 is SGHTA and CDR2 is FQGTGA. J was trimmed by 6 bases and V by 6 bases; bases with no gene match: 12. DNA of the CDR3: TGTGCCAGCAGTTTGGCGGCCGGGACAGGGCTCAATGAGCAGTTCTTC. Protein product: CASSLAAGTGLNEQFF.

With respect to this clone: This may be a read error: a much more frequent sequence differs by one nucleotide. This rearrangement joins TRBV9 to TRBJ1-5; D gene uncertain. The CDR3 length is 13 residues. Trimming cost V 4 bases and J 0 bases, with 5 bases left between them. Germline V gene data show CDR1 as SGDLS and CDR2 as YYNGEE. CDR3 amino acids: CASSLNSNQPQHF. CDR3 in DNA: TGTGCCAGCAGCCTAAATAGCAATCAGCCCCAGCATTTT. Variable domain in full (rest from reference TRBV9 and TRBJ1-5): DSGVTQTPKHLITATGQRVTLRCSPRSGDLSVYWYQQSLDQGLQFLIQYYNGEERAKGNILERFSAQQFPDLHSELNLSSLELGDSALYFCASSLNSNQPQHFGDGTRLSIL.

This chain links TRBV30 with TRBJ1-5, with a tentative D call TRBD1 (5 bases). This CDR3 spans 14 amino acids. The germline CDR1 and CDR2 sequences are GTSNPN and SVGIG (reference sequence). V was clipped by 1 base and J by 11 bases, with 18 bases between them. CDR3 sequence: CAWSAGTGTRAQHF. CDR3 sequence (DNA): TGTGCCTGGAGTGCCGGGACGGGGACTCGGGCCCAGCATTTT. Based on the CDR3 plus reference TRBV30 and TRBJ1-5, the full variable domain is SQTIHQWPATLVQPVGSPLSLECTVEGTSNPNLYWYRQAAGRGLQLLFYSVGIGQISSEVPQNLSASRPQDRQFILSSKKLLLSDSGFYLCAWSAGTGTRAQHFGDGTRLSIL.

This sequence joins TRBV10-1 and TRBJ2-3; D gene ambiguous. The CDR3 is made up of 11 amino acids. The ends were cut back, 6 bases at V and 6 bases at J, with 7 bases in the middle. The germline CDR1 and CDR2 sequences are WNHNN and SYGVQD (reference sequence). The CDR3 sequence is CASSLTDTQYF. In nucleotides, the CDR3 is TGCGCCAGCAGCCTAACTGATACGCAGTATTTT.

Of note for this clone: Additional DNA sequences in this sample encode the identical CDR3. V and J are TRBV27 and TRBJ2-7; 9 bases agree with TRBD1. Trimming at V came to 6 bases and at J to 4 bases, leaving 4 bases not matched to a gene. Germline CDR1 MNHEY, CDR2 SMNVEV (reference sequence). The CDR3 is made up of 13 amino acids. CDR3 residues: CASRGTGTYEQYF. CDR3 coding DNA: TGTGCCAGCAGAGGGACAGGGACTTACGAGCAGTACTTC.

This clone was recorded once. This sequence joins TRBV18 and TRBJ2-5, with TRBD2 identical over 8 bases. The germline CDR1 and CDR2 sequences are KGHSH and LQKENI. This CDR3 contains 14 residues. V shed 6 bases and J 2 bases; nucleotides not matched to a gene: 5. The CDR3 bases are TGTGCCAGCTCGCTAACTAGCGGTCAAGAGACCCAGTACTTC. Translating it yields CASSLTSGQETQYF.

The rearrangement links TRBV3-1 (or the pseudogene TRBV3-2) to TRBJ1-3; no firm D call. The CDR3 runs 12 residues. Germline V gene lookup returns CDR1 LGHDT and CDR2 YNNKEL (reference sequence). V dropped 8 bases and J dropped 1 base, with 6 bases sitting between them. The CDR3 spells CASRSSGNTIYF. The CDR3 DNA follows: TGTGCCAGCCGGTCTTCTGGAAACACCATATATTTT.

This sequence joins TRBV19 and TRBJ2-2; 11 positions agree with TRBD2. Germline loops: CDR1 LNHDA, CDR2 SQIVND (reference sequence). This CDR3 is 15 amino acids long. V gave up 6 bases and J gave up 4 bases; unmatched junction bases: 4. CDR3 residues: CASSTSGGATGELFF. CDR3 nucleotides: TGTGCCAGTAGCACTAGCGGGGGAGCCACCGGGGAGCTGTTTTTT.

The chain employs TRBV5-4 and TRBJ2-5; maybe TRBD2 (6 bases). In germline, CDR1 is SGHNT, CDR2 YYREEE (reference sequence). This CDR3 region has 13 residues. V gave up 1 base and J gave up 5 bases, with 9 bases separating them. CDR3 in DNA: TGTGCCAGCAGCTTGCGGGAGTATGAGACCCAGTACTTC. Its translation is CASSLREYETQYF.

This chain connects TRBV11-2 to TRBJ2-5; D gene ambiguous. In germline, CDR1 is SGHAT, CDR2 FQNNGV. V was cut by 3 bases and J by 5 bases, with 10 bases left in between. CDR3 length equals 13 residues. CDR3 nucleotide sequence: TGTGCCAGCAGCTTCGCAGGCGCGGAGACCCAGTACTTC. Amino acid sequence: CASSFAGAETQYF.